Each of the 21 T cell receptor beta chains below was sequenced from the same sample in a study of tumor-infiltrating lymphocytes in primary liver carcinoma. Both blood RNA, taken from unsorted whole blood, and germline DNA were extracted. Starting material of 450 to 550 ng total RNA yielded TCR beta cDNA via a constant-region primer. Slightly modified ARM-PCR served as the procedure for the TCR beta libraries. These libraries came from three rounds of nested multiplex PCR. PCR rounds one and two used TRBV1-TRBV30 forward primers with a C-beta reverse primer for roughly 9 cycles each. MiXCR, run by TCRdb on the multiplex PCR reads, gives a single entry per CDR3 protein. The sample has fewer than 400,000 distinct CDR3 sequences; roughly three fifths are singletons. Sequencing was done on a sample of peripheral blood. The source of these receptors is a woman aged 25 to 39 with primary liver carcinoma and hepatitis B virus infection.

The chain uses TRBV24-1 and TRBJ2-7; 8 bases are shared with TRBD1. CDR3 length: 16 residues. V gave up 4 bases and J gave up 7 bases; unmatched junction bases: 14. Germline CDR1 is KGHDR and CDR2 is SFDVKD. DNA of the CDR3: TGTGCCACCAGTGACCCGAGGACAGGGCGTTTCTATGAGCAGTACTTC. Its protein is CATSDPRTGRFYEQYF.

This chain links TRBV28 with TRBJ2-1; 13 nucleotides agree with TRBD2. Germline values: CDR1 MDHEN, CDR2 SYDVKM. V was clipped by 1 base and J by 4 bases; unmatched bases: 4. The CDR3 loop spans 17 amino acids. This CDR3 reads CASSLFPGLAGYNEQFF. The CDR3 region has the DNA TGTGCCAGCAGTTTATTTCCGGGACTAGCGGGGTACAATGAGCAGTTCTTC. Based on the CDR3 plus reference TRBV28 and TRBJ2-1, the full variable domain is DVKVTQSSRYLVKRTGEKVFLECVQDMDHENMFWYRQDPGLGLRLIYFSYDVKMKEKGDIPEGYSVSREKKERFSLILESASTNQTSMYLCASSLFPGLAGYNEQFFGPGTRLTVL.

As for this clonotype: Germline is not matched at one junction end, which may reflect a read error. The chain employs TRBV7-9 and TRBJ2-3, with TRBD1 identical over 8 bases. This CDR3 spans 16 amino acids. Germline V gene lookup returns CDR1 SEHNR and CDR2 FQNEAQ (reference sequence). CDR3 in amino acids: CAGSLAPAGGEDTQYF. The DNA for the CDR3 is TGTGCCGGCAGCTTAGCGCCGGCAGGGGGCGAAGATACGCAGTATTTT.

Concerning this clonotype: A single base separates this from a much larger clone, so it may be a read error. This CDR3 fails to terminate in the conserved phenylalanine or tryptophan, so it likely reflects a read error. The rearrangement links TRBV6-5 to TRBJ2-1; 10 nucleotides agree with TRBD1. This CDR3 has 16 residues. CDR1 MNHEY and CDR2 SVGAGI come from the germline V gene. The junction had 2 bases not matched to a gene; V was cut back by 1 base and J by 2 bases. The CDR3 here is CASSYLTGGAYNEQFL. The CDR3 coding sequence is TGTGCCAGCAGTTACTTGACAGGGGGCGCCTACAATGAGCAGTTCTTA.

This clonotype has a count of ten or more. V usage is TRBV4-3 and J usage is TRBJ2-5, with TRBD1 identical over 8 bases. CDR3 length: 14 amino acids. Germline CDR1 and CDR2: LGHNA and YSLEER. The trim removed 2 bases at V and 4 bases at J, leaving 3 bases unmatched. Here the CDR3 DNA reads TGCGCCAGCAGCCAAACAGGGGGAACAGAGACCCAGTACTTC. This codes for CASSQTGGTETQYF.

This chain joins TRBV6-2 or TRBV6-3 and TRBJ2-1, with 8 bases that match TRBD2. The V and J ends lost 6 bases and 5 bases, in that order; junction bases with no gene match: 9. Germline V gene lookup returns CDR1 MNHEY and CDR2 SVGEGT. The CDR3 runs 15 residues. The CDR3 nucleotides read TGTGCCAGCAGCTCCGGGACTAGTCCTCACAATGAGCAGTTCTTC. Encoded protein: CASSSGTSPHNEQFF.

With regard to this clonotype: This could be a read error, since a much larger clone is one nucleotide away. The rearrangement uses TRBV29-1 and TRBJ1-3, with 9 bases aligning to TRBD1. Germline assignment: CDR1 SQVTM and CDR2 ANQGSEA. The CDR3 loop spans 14 amino acids. CDR3 in DNA: TGCAGCGTTGGGACAGGGGTCCCTGGAAGCACCATATATTTT. Translated, it gives CSVGTGVPGSTIYF.

This clonotype was counted only a few times. A read error may be the cause here, since a much bigger clone is one base away. The chain links TRBV4-1 to TRBJ2-1, with TRBD2 matching 8 bases. This CDR3 region has 14 residues. Germline V lookup: CDR1 MGHRA, CDR2 YSYEKL. The CDR3 DNA follows: TGCACCAGCAGCCAAGGGACTAGCTACAATGAGCAGTTCTTC. Translated: CTSSQGTSYNEQFF.

This clonotype appeared many times. The rearrangement links TRBV12-3 or TRBV12-4 to TRBJ2-6; no definite D call. Deletions cut 5 bases from V and 4 bases from J, with 12 bases between. CDR3 length: 15 amino acids. CDR3: CASSPTHRGANVLTF. The CDR3 nucleotides are TGTGCCAGCAGTCCCACCCATCGAGGGGCCAACGTCCTGACTTTC.

This clonotype was seen only a few times. J is TRBJ2-5 and V is TRBV5-1; no reliable D call. Trimming left V 3 bases short and J 1 base short, with 7 bases between. The CDR3 runs 13 residues. Germline CDR1 is SGHRS and CDR2 is YFSETQ. The CDR3 is CASSWGTQETQYF. The CDR3, as DNA: TGCGCCAGCAGCTGGGGTACCCAAGAGACCCAGTACTTC.

This clonotype has only one observation. It may be a read error: a sequence one base away is much more abundant. This chain links TRBV6-5 with TRBJ2-5; D is perhaps TRBD1 (5 bases). There are 15 residues in the CDR3. Germline loops: CDR1 MNHEY, CDR2 SVGAGI. The CDR3 reads CTSTRWATPGETQYF. CDR3 nucleotides: TGTACCAGCACCCGGTGGGCCACTCCAGGGGAGACCCAGTACTTC.

As to this clonotype: Relative to the germline gene, one junction end is altered; a read error may explain this. The DNA for the CDR3 is TGTACCAGCAGCTTGATGGCAGATACGCAGTATTTT. Translated, it gives CTSSLMADTQYF. The chain is built from TRBV5-6 and TRBJ2-3; no clear D gene. Germline values: CDR1 SGHDT, CDR2 YYEEEE. CDR3 length: 12 amino acids.

This clonotype was seen a handful of times. The V and J genes are TRBV6-5 and TRBJ1-6, with TRBD1 as a possible D gene (6 bases). Trimming shortened V by 6 bases and J by 7 bases, and 13 bases separated the two germline ends. The CDR3 spans 14 residues. CDR1 and CDR2 from the germline V gene are MNHEY and SVGAGI. CDR3 sequence: CASRNYRDNSPLHF. The CDR3 nucleotides read TGTGCCAGCAGAAATTACAGGGACAATTCACCCCTCCACTTT.

This clonotype has at least ten counts. The rearrangement uses TRBV6-5 and TRBJ1-1; D perhaps matches TRBD1 (6 bases). Per germline, CDR1 MNHEY and CDR2 SVGAGI. The CDR3 length is 14 residues. V lost 5 bases to trimming and J lost 4 bases, with 14 bases between them. CDR3 amino acids: CASSPQGKSTEAFF. The CDR3 nucleotides read TGTGCCAGCAGTCCCCAGGGGAAGAGCACTGAAGCTTTCTTT.

The genes are TRBV10-3 and TRBJ2-1, with 8 bases aligning to TRBD2. The J segment lost 6 bases and the V segment lost 5 bases, leaving 12 bases of the junction unmatched. Germline values: CDR1 ENHRY, CDR2 SYGVKD. The CDR3 totals 16 residues. The CDR3 sequence: CAISPHLAGYSNEQFF. CDR3 DNA sequence: TGTGCCATCAGTCCCCATTTAGCGGGATACTCCAATGAGCAGTTCTTC.

Concerning this clonotype: It may be a read error: a sequence one base away is much more abundant. The J gene is TRBJ1-2, the V gene TRBV4-2; the D is unclear. The CDR3 length is 15 residues. The V and J ends lost 0 bases and 6 bases respectively, with 14 bases between them. In germline, CDR1 is LGHNA, CDR2 YNFKEQ. The DNA for the CDR3 is TGTGCCAGCAGCCAAGAGGTGCAGTGGGCGGATGGCTACACCTTC. It is translated as CASSQEVQWADGYTF.

Notes on this clonotype: Relative to the germline gene, one junction end is altered; a read error may explain this. In DNA, the CDR3 is TGTGCCAGCAGCATACAGGGTGGAGGGGAGGCTTGCTTT. Translation gives CASSIQGGGEACF. V and J are TRBV6-2 or TRBV6-3 and TRBJ1-1, with a tentative D call TRBD1 (6 bases). Germline CDR1 is MNHEY and CDR2 is SVGEGT. The CDR3 length is 13 residues.

Details on this clonotype: A read error may explain this, as a much larger clone is one base away. The chain links TRBV12-3 or TRBV12-4 to TRBJ2-1, with 7 bases identical to TRBD2. The length of the CDR3 is 15 residues. Unmatched junction bases numbered 8, after V lost 4 bases and J lost 5 bases. CDR3 protein: CASSSGGNADNEQFF. The CDR3 nucleotides read TGTGCCAGCAGTTCGGGAGGAAATGCCGACAATGAGCAGTTCTTC.

The V call is TRBV7-9, the J call TRBJ1-1; D gene uncertain. Germline CDR1 and CDR2: SEHNR and FQNEAQ (reference sequence). V lost 7 bases and J 7 bases, leaving 13 bases between the germline ends. The CDR3 runs 12 residues. The CDR3 DNA follows: TGTGCCAGCATCGACGGCCGAATTGAAGCTTTCTTT. This encodes CASIDGRIEAFF.

This chain connects TRBV5-1 to TRBJ2-1, with D hard to call. The CDR3 is made up of 14 amino acids. With 0 bases removed from V and 4 bases from J, the gap between germline ends came to 8 bases. The V gene's germline CDR1 is SGHRS and CDR2 YFSETQ. CDR3 amino acids: CASSLGLEYNEQFF. The CDR3 DNA reads TGCGCCAGCAGCTTGGGACTGGAATACAATGAGCAGTTCTTC.

Regarding this clonotype: One junction end does not reproduce the germline sequence, and a read error may be involved. The chain uses TRBV12-3 or TRBV12-4 and TRBJ2-7; 9 nucleotides agree with TRBD1. The CDR3 spans 16 residues. CDR3 sequence: CASSFRTGESSYEQYF. CDR3 coding DNA: TGTGCCAGCAGTTTTAGGACAGGGGAGAGCTCCTACGAGCAATACTTC.